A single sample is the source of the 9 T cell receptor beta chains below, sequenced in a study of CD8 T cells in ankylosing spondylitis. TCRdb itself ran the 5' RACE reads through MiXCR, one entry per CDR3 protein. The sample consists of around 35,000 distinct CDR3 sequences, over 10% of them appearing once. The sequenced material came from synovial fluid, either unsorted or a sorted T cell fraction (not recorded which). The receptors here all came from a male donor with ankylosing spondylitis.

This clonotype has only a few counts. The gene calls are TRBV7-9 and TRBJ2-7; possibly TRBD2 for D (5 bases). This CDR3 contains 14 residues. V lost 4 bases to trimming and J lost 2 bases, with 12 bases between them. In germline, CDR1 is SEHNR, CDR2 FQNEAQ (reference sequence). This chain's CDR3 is CASSSRDFTYEQYF. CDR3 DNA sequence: TGTGCCAGCAGCTCCCGGGATTTTACCTACGAGCAGTACTTC. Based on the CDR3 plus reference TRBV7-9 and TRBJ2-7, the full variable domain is DTGVSQNPRHKITKRGQNVTFRCDPISEHNRLYWYRQTLGQGPEFLTYFQNEAQLEKSRLLSDRFSAERPKGSFSTLEIQRTEQGDSAMYLCASSSRDFTYEQYFGPGTRLTVT.

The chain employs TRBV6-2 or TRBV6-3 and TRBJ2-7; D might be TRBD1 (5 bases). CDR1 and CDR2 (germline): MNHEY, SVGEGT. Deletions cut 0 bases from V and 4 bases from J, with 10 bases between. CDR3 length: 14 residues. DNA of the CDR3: TGTGCCAGCAGTTACTCGACAGATAGTTACGAGCAGTACTTC. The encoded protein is CASSYSTDSYEQYF.

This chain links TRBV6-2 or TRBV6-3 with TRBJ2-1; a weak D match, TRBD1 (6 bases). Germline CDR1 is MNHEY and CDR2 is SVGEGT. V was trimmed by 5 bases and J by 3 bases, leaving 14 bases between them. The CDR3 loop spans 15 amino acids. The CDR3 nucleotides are TGTGCCAGCAGTCCCGGGACACACGACTACAATGAGCAGTTCTTC. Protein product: CASSPGTHDYNEQFF.

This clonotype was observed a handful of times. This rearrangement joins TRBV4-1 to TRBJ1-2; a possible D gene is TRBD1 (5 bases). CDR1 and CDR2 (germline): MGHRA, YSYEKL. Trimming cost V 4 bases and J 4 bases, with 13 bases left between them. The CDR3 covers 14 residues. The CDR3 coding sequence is TGCGCCAGCAGCCCCGTGGGACTGAGCTATGGCTACACCTTC. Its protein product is CASSPVGLSYGYTF.

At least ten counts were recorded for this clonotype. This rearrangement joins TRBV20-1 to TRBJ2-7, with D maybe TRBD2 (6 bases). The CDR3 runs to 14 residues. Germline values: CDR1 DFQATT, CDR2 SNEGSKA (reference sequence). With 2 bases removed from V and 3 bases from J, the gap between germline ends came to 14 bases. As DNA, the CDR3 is TGCAGTGCTAGAAATAGGGACTTCGGCTACGAGCAGTACTTC. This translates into CSARNRDFGYEQYF.

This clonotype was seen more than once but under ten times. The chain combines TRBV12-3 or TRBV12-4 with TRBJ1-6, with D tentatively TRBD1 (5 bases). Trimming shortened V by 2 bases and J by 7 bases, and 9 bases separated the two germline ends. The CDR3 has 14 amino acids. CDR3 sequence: CASSLTGINSPLHF. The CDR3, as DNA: TGTGCCAGCAGTTTAACAGGAATCAATTCACCCCTCCACTTT.

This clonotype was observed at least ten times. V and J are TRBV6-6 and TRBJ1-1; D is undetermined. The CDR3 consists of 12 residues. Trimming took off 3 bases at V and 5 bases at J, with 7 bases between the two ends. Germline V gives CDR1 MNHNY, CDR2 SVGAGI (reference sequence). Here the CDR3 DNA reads TGTGCCAGCAGTTATGGTAGGACTGAAGCTTTCTTT. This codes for CASSYGRTEAFF.

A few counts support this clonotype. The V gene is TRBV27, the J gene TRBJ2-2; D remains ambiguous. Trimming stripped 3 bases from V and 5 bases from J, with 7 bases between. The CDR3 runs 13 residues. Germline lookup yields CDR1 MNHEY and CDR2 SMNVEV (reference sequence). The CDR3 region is CASSFMSTGELFF. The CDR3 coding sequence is TGTGCCAGCAGTTTTATGAGTACCGGGGAGCTGTTTTTT.

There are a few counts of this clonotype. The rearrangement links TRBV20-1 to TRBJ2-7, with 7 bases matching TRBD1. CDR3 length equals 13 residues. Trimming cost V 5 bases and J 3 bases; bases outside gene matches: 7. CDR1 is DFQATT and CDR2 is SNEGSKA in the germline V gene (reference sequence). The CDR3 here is CSAPRQGGYEQYF. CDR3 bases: TGCAGTGCTCCTAGACAGGGTGGCTACGAGCAGTACTTC.